Listed here are 24 T cell receptor beta chains from one sample, sequenced in a study of blood T cell repertoires in COVID-19. Data came from immunoSEQ multiplex PCR; TCRdb stores just in-frame clones and leaves some out. The sample holds 300,000 or so clones, 90% seen once. Sequencing was carried out using peripheral blood. Every receptor here comes from a woman aged 40 to 49 with acute or convalescent COVID-19.

The genes are TRBV19 and TRBJ1-1; 11 bases line up with TRBD1. The CDR3 is 15 amino acids. The V segment lost 3 bases and the J segment 6 bases; nucleotides outside the gene matches: 6. The germline V gene encodes CDR1 LNHDA and CDR2 SQIVND (reference sequence). The CDR3 nucleotides are TGTGCCAGTAGTATCAAGGGACAGGGGGGAGCTGAAGCTTTCTTT. Its translation is CASSIKGQGGAEAFF.

The rearrangement links TRBV27 to TRBJ2-2, with D perhaps TRBD2 (5 bases). V dropped 5 bases and J dropped 6 bases, with 10 bases sitting between them. Germline V gene lookup returns CDR1 MNHEY and CDR2 SMNVEV (reference sequence). The CDR3 runs 13 residues. The CDR3 DNA reads TGTGCCAGCAGTGTGGGAGAGGCCGGGGAGCTGTTTTTT. Its translation: CASSVGEAGELFF.

There are a few counts of this clone. The chain employs TRBV6-1 and TRBJ1-3, with D hard to call. Trimming removed 2 bases at V and 0 bases at J, with 8 bases between. This CDR3 has 15 residues. CDR1 MNHNS and CDR2 SASEGT come from the germline V gene. Here the CDR3 reads CASSEFVRSGNTIYF. DNA for the CDR3: TGTGCCAGCAGTGAATTTGTGCGCTCTGGAAACACCATATATTTT.

V is TRBV19 and J is TRBJ1-5; 12 bases line up with TRBD1. Germline V lookup: CDR1 LNHDA, CDR2 SQIVND (reference sequence). J was trimmed by 6 bases and V by 4 bases; bases with no gene match: 4. The CDR3 spans 15 residues. DNA of the CDR3: TGTGCCAGTAGTACGGGACAGGGGGCTGGTCAGCCCCAGCATTTT. Protein sequence: CASSTGQGAGQPQHF.

J is TRBJ2-5 and V is TRBV19, with a tentative D call TRBD2 (6 bases). The CDR3 runs to 15 residues. Trimming stripped 6 bases from V and 5 bases from J, with 19 bases between. Germline V gene sequence: CDR1 LNHDA, CDR2 SQIVND (reference sequence). CDR3 DNA sequence: TGTGCCAGTAGCCGGGGGAGCCAAAGGAGTGAGACCCAGTACTTC. It encodes CASSRGSQRSETQYF.

The gene calls are TRBV5-6 and TRBJ2-1; D remains unclear. Per germline, CDR1 SGHDT and CDR2 YYEEEE. Deletions cut 3 bases from V and 1 base from J, with 17 bases between. The CDR3 has 17 residues. The CDR3 coding sequence is TGTGCCAGCAGCTCTGACATCTGGGCAGAATCCTACAATGAGCAGTTCTTC. Protein product: CASSSDIWAESYNEQFF.

The V gene is TRBV7-2, the J gene TRBJ1-2; D is unclear. Between the trimmed V and J ends, which lost 2 bases and 5 bases, there was a span of 9 bases. This CDR3 comprises 13 residues. Germline V CDR1 and CDR2: SGHTA, FQGNSA. The CDR3 loop is CASSLFAAYGYTF. The CDR3 DNA is TGTGCCAGCAGCTTATTCGCGGCGTATGGCTACACCTTC. The complete variable domain, with remaining parts taken from reference TRBV7-2 and TRBJ1-2, reads GAGVSQSPSNKVTEKGKDVELRCDPISGHTALYWYRQSLGQGLEFLIYFQGNSAPDKSGLPSDRFSAERTGGSVSTLTIQRTQQEDSAVYLCASSLFAAYGYTFGSGTRLTVV.

The gene calls are TRBV2 and TRBJ1-5; possible D gene TRBD1, 6 bases. The germline CDR1 and CDR2 sequences are SNHLY and FYNNEI. The CDR3 loop spans 14 amino acids. V was shortened by 5 bases and J by 4 bases, with 12 bases between the two germline ends. DNA of the CDR3: TGTGCCAGCAGTCAGCAGGGGATGAATCAGCCCCAGCATTTT. It yields the protein CASSQQGMNQPQHF. The full variable domain, in which reference TRBV2 and TRBJ1-5 provide the parts outside the CDR3, is EPEVTQTPSHQVTQMGQEVILRCVPISNHLYFYWYRQILGQKVEFLVSFYNNEISEKSEIFDDQFSVERPDGSNFTLKIRSTKLEDSAMYFCASSQQGMNQPQHFGDGTRLSIL.

The V call is TRBV6-5, the J call TRBJ1-3; D unclear. The CDR3 length is 15 residues. The V end lost 0 bases, the J end lost 3 bases, and 9 bases lay between the germline ends. CDR1 and CDR2 (germline): MNHEY, SVGAGI. The CDR3 nucleotides are TGTGCCAGCAGTTACTCAGTCTCAGGTGGAAACACCATATATTTT. It translates to CASSYSVSGGNTIYF.

This chain links TRBV5-6 with TRBJ2-7; possible D gene TRBD1, 5 bases. V dropped 1 base and J dropped 4 bases, with 15 bases sitting between them. The CDR3 length is 15 residues. Germline V gene data show CDR1 as SGHDT and CDR2 as YYEEEE. In nucleotides, the CDR3 is TGTGCCAGCAGCTTGCCGGACACCCGGATTTACGAGCAGTACGTC. It encodes CASSLPDTRIYEQYV.

This chain uses TRBV27 with TRBJ2-2; D is uncertain. Germline CDR1 is MNHEY and CDR2 is SMNVEV (reference sequence). This CDR3 is 14 amino acids long. V lost 7 bases to trimming and J lost 3 bases, with 12 bases between them. CDR3 in amino acids: CASTSRWDTGELFF. CDR3 DNA: TGTGCCAGCACTTCCAGGTGGGACACCGGGGAGCTGTTTTTT.

The rearrangement joins TRBV7-9 to TRBJ1-6; D call uncertain. CDR3 length: 14 amino acids. Germline V CDR1 and CDR2: SEHNR, FQNEAQ (reference sequence). Trimming pared 5 bases from V and 8 bases from J, leaving 13 bases between. As DNA, the CDR3 is TGTGCCAGCAGCCGGCAGGTTGTGGATTCACCCCTCCACTTT. Residues: CASSRQVVDSPLHF.

Concerning this clone: This CDR3 is also generated by other DNA sequences in the sample. V gene TRBV5-1 combines with J gene TRBJ1-1, with unresolved D. The germline CDR1 and CDR2 sequences are SGHRS and YFSETQ. There are 13 residues in the CDR3. V was pared by 0 bases and J by 0 bases, with 3 bases between. The CDR3 sequence is CASSLGVNTEAFF. CDR3 sequence (DNA): TGCGCCAGCAGCTTGGGAGTGAACACTGAAGCTTTCTTT.

The chain couples TRBV5-4 to TRBJ2-1, with 7 positions matching TRBD2. V was pared by 0 bases and J by 7 bases, with 13 bases of the junction left unmatched. CDR3 length: 17 residues. Germline-derived CDR1 and CDR2 are SGHNT and YYREEE (reference sequence). The CDR3 region has the DNA TGTGCCAGCAGCTTGGGGCTAGCGGTCCTACGTGGAAATGAGCAGTTCTTC. Protein sequence: CASSLGLAVLRGNEQFF.

This clone was seen a few times. The V and J genes are TRBV7-2 and TRBJ2-7, with TRBD2 matching 10 bases. This CDR3 is 14 amino acids long. V was pared by 3 bases and J by 2 bases, with 1 base of the junction left unmatched. CDR1 is SGHTA, CDR2 FQGNSA, per germline. This CDR3 reads CASSFSGGAYEQYV. Written as DNA, the CDR3 is TGTGCCAGCAGCTTCAGCGGGGGGGCCTACGAGCAGTACGTC.

This clone was counted once. The V call is TRBV7-8, the J call TRBJ2-7; D may be TRBD1 (6 bases). V dropped 4 bases and J dropped 2 bases, with 9 bases sitting between them. This CDR3 is 13 amino acids long. Germline V gene lookup returns CDR1 SGHVS and CDR2 FQNEAQ. The CDR3, as DNA: TGTGCCAGCAGCTACGCAGGGGCCTACGAGCAGTACGTC. This codes for CASSYAGAYEQYV.

The J gene is TRBJ1-1, the V gene TRBV9; D is undetermined. The V and J ends lost 0 bases and 7 bases respectively, with 4 bases between them. The CDR3 runs to 11 residues. Germline CDR1 reads SGDLS; CDR2 reads YYNGEE. Here the CDR3 reads CASSVASEAFF. The CDR3 DNA is TGTGCCAGCAGCGTAGCCAGTGAAGCTTTCTTT.

The chain is built from TRBV10-3 and TRBJ2-1, with 10 bases that match TRBD1. CDR1 is ENHRY and CDR2 is SYGVKD in the germline V gene. V lost 8 bases to trimming and J lost 6 bases; unmatched junction nucleotides: 7. The CDR3 extends over 14 amino acids. The CDR3 nucleotides are TGTGCCATCCGCAGACAGGGGGCTGGCAATGAGCAGTTCTTC. This sequence encodes CAIRRQGAGNEQFF.

The chain joins TRBV11-1 to TRBJ1-4; no reliable D call. Trimming cost V 2 bases and J 7 bases, with 11 bases left between them. Germline V lookup: CDR1 SGHAT, CDR2 FQDESV (reference sequence). The CDR3 runs 14 residues. CDR3 DNA: TGTGCCAGCAGCTTACGGGGTTGGAGTGAAAAACTGTTTTTT. Encoded protein: CASSLRGWSEKLFF.

The V and J genes are TRBV18 and TRBJ1-2; TRBD1 agrees at 7 bases. The ends lost 3 bases at V and 6 bases at J; junction bases unmatched: 13. The CDR3 has 16 amino acids. CDR1 and CDR2 (germline): KGHSH, LQKENI. CDR3 residues: CASSPLEFGGGNGYTF. The DNA for the CDR3 is TGTGCCAGCTCACCGCTAGAGTTCGGAGGGGGCAATGGCTACACCTTC. The full variable domain, in which reference TRBV18 and TRBJ1-2 provide the parts outside the CDR3, is NAGVMQNPRHLVRRRGQEARLRCSPMKGHSHVYWYRQLPEEGLKFMVYLQKENIIDESGMPKERFSAEFPKEGPSILRIQQVVRGDSAAYFCASSPLEFGGGNGYTFGSGTRLTVV.

The J gene is TRBJ1-5, the V gene TRBV24-1; possible D gene TRBD1, 6 bases. Germline V lookup: CDR1 KGHDR, CDR2 SFDVKD. CDR3 length equals 15 residues. V dropped 5 bases and J dropped 9 bases, with 19 bases sitting between them. Written as DNA, the CDR3 is TGTGCCACCAGTGGATCTCCAGAACAGGGACGGCCCCAGCATTTT. Amino acids: CATSGSPEQGRPQHF.

The chain links TRBV18 to TRBJ1-1; a possible D gene is TRBD1 (6 bases). CDR1 is KGHSH, CDR2 LQKENI, per germline. The CDR3 is 17 amino acids. V was clipped by 0 bases and J by 1 base, with 15 bases between them. The CDR3 DNA sequence: TGTGCCAGCTCACCACCGAATCACGCGGGGGCGAACACTGAAGCTTTCTTT. This sequence encodes CASSPPNHAGANTEAFF.

The chain uses TRBV5-5 and TRBJ2-5; 10 bases fit TRBD1. V was pared by 4 bases and J by 4 bases, with 4 bases of the junction left unmatched. The CDR3 is 14 residues long. Germline assignment: CDR1 SGHKS and CDR2 YYEKEE (reference sequence). CDR3 protein: CASSRQGAVETQYF. The DNA of the CDR3 is TGTGCCAGCAGCCGACAGGGGGCAGTAGAGACCCAGTACTTC.

This chain joins TRBV6-5 and TRBJ1-2; D is unresolved. The CDR3 is 14 amino acids. Germline V gene data show CDR1 as MNHEY and CDR2 as SVGAGI. V was shortened by 0 bases and J by 5 bases, with 10 bases between the two germline ends. The CDR3 nucleotides are TGTGCCAGCAGTTACTCCGAAACAGATTATGGCTACACCTTC. As protein: CASSYSETDYGYTF.